Described below is a single T cell receptor (beta chain) sequence and its context. Original methodology: Researchers report that nucleated cell counts were estimated from reference gene primer amplification. TCRdb's table, derived via immunoSEQ multiplex PCR, lists solely in-frame clones and lacks some. V, J and clone size are taken as reported in that table, and D and trimming were inferred from the DNA itself. Altogether 200,000 to 250,000 clones are present, approximately 80% being singletons, with the ten largest covering 4.5% to 6%. From germline, CDR1 is SGHDN and CDR2 FVKESK. V shed 1 base, J shed 6 bases, and the junction held 19 bases outside the gene matches. This CDR3 region has 19 residues. The data are from a study of blood T cell repertoires in COVID-19. Across the whole study: Donors in the United States, Italy and Spain gave samples during acute or convalescent COVID-19. The analysed material was cDNA or gDNA that came from T cells, B-cell-depleted T cells, or PBMCs.

The sequencing sample was made of peripheral blood. The V and J genes are TRBV14 and TRBJ2-3; 7 bases are shared with TRBD1. The receptor was derived from a woman aged 55 to 70 who had recovered from COVID-19. The CDR3 sequence: CASSQAQSSLQGNADTQYF. CDR3 sequence (DNA): TGTGCCAGCAGCCAAGCCCAATCTAGTTTACAGGGGAACGCTGATACGCAGTATTTT. Full variable domain (outside the CDR3, taken from reference TRBV14 and TRBJ2-3): EAGVTQFPSHSVIEKGQTVTLRCDPISGHDNLYWYRRVMGKEIKFLLHFVKESKQDESGMPNNRFLAERTGGTYSTLKVQPAELEDSGVYFCASSQAQSSLQGNADTQYFGPGTRLTVL.